These 3 T cell receptor beta chains originate from one sample sequenced in a study of blood T cells in healthy people across ages. Using a J-beta primer mix together with a sample-barcoded 5' primer, a second PCR was run for about 6 to 12 cycles. TCRdb processed the 5' RACE reads anew with MiXCR; each CDR3 protein has one entry. Here the sample spans a few hundred thousand distinct CDR3 sequences, 27% being singletons. Sample: blood. These receptors were taken from a woman between 70 and 85 years old in good health.

The gene calls are TRBV5-1 and TRBJ2-2, with 9 positions matching TRBD1. The CDR3 has 16 amino acids. The V and J ends lost 3 bases and 2 bases, in that order; junction bases with no gene match: 5. Germline CDR1 is SGHRS and CDR2 is YFSETQ. Written as DNA, the CDR3 is TGCGCCAGCAGCTACGGGACAGGGAAAAACACCGGGGAGCTGTTTTTT. Translating it yields CASSYGTGKNTGELFF.

J is TRBJ1-2 and V is TRBV20-1; D ambiguous. Per the germline V gene, CDR1 is DFQATT and CDR2 is SNEGSKA (reference sequence). The CDR3 is 16 amino acids. V was shortened by 0 bases and J by 0 bases, with 14 bases between the two germline ends. CDR3 nucleotide sequence: TGCAGTGCTAGAGATGGAAGGGTTCAAGCTAACTATGGCTACACCTTC. Protein product: CSARDGRVQANYGYTF.

This clonotype was detected a few times. The chain is built from TRBV7-2 and TRBJ2-5, with a weak D call TRBD1 (6 bases). V was clipped by 5 bases and J by 2 bases, with 21 bases between them. CDR1 and CDR2 from the germline V gene are SGHTA and FQGNSA. This CDR3 comprises 17 residues. CDR3 nucleotide sequence: TGTGCCAGCAGCCCTCCAGTCGGGACAAGCCGGCAAGAGACCCAGTACTTC. Translated: CASSPPVGTSRQETQYF.